This entry concerns a single T cell receptor (beta chain). As yet, its antigen is unknown. The data stem from a study of blood T cells in healthy people across ages. Study results and caveats: Donor CMV status, an unknown factor, possibly confounded changes in expanded clonotypes.

Primers used in a second PCR of roughly 6 to 11 cycles were a sample-barcoded 5' primer and a J-beta primer mix. Using its own MiXCR run on the 5' RACE reads, TCRdb lists one record per CDR3 protein. Of about 780,000 distinct CDR3 sequences in the sample, 35% to 60% were seen once. The CDR3 length is 15 residues. The germline V and J ends were trimmed by 5 bases and 0 bases, with 14 bases remaining between them. The sequence was collected from a man older than 75 in good health. The sequencing sample was made of blood. The J gene is TRBJ2-7, the V gene TRBV12-3 or TRBV12-4, with a possible D match to TRBD1 (5 bases). CDR3 DNA sequence: TGTGCCAGCAGTAAAGGGGTCGCGAACTCCTACGAGCAGTACTTC. This encodes CASSKGVANSYEQYF.